A single sample gave rise to the 2 T cell receptor beta chains below, sequenced in a study of T cell changes during pregnancy in multiple sclerosis. Using immunoSEQ multiplex PCR, the repertoire was profiled, and TCRdb retains in-frame clones only, with some absent. The sample consists of about 46,000 clones, approximately 89% of them appearing once. Here the sequenced sample was CD8+ T cells from peripheral blood mononuclear cells, taken in the second trimester of pregnancy. The receptors derive from a female donor with multiple sclerosis, enrolled in a pregnancy study.

The chain has TRBV6-5 and TRBJ2-3, with D maybe TRBD1 (5 bases). Germline V gene data show CDR1 as MNHEY and CDR2 as SVGAGI. Trimming removed 2 bases from V and 0 bases from J, with 9 bases in between. The CDR3 length is 15 residues. CDR3 region: CASSYEGASTDTQYF. The CDR3 nucleotides are TGTGCCAGCAGTTACGAAGGGGCTAGCACAGATACGCAGTATTTT.

This clone showed up just once. In DNA, the CDR3 is TGTGCCAGCAGTCCCCGGGAAGTTGGAAACACCATATATTTT. This encodes CASSPREVGNTIYF. This chain uses TRBV6-1 with TRBJ1-3; D remains ambiguous. The CDR3 extends over 14 amino acids. V was trimmed by 5 bases and J by 3 bases, leaving 11 bases between them. Germline CDR1 and CDR2: MNHNS and SASEGT.